This TCR beta chain derives from a study of shared clonotypes between healthy human individuals. Profiled with immunoSEQ multiplex PCR; TCRdb holds only in-frame clones, not every one. The sample gives about 2.3 million clones, more than 80% of which show up once; roughly 0.36% is in the top ten. Germline values: CDR1 MGHRA, CDR2 YSYEKL. The CDR3 loop spans 15 amino acids. Trimming removed 4 bases from V and 8 bases from J; junction bases left unmatched: 5. The TCR was taken from a man between 18 and 35 years old in good health. Some clones in this sample may be carry-over from other donors' samples. The rearrangement uses TRBV4-1 and TRBJ1-4, with TRBD1 matching over 12 bases. Source material: naive CD4+ T cells from PBMCs. Subset: CD45RA+ positively selected. The CDR3 loop reads CASSPGQGAKEKLFF. CDR3 nucleotides: TGCGCCAGCAGCCCGGGACAGGGGGCGAAGGAAAAACTGTTTTTT.